One sample yielded the 2 T cell receptor beta chains listed below, sequenced in a study of OX40 agonist ivuxolimab in advanced cancers. TCRdb keeps only in-frame clones here, not all; method: immunoSEQ multiplex PCR. The sample has 65,000 to 75,000 clones, 82% seen once. Sequenced material: CD4+ or CD8+ T cells sorted from blood, taken in a trial of the OX40 agonist ivuxolimab. Receptor source: an adult with an advanced solid tumor such as melanoma, head and neck, liver or kidney cancer.

J is TRBJ2-3 and V is TRBV10-3; TRBD2 agrees at 12 bases. J was trimmed by 6 bases and V by 5 bases; bases with no gene match: 3. Germline assignment: CDR1 ENHRY and CDR2 SYGVKD. The CDR3 is made up of 14 amino acids. The CDR3 sequence: CAISPGTSGDTQYF. Written as DNA, the CDR3 is TGTGCCATCAGTCCCGGGACTAGCGGGGATACGCAGTATTTT.

The gene calls are TRBV18 and TRBJ1-5; the D gene is possibly TRBD1 (5 bases). Per germline, CDR1 KGHSH and CDR2 LQKENI. The CDR3 is made up of 15 amino acids. Trimming left V 1 base short and J 2 bases short, with 9 bases between. The CDR3 DNA reads as TGTGCCAGCTCACCACGCAGGGACGGCAATCAGCCCCAGCATTTT. This gives the protein CASSPRRDGNQPQHF.